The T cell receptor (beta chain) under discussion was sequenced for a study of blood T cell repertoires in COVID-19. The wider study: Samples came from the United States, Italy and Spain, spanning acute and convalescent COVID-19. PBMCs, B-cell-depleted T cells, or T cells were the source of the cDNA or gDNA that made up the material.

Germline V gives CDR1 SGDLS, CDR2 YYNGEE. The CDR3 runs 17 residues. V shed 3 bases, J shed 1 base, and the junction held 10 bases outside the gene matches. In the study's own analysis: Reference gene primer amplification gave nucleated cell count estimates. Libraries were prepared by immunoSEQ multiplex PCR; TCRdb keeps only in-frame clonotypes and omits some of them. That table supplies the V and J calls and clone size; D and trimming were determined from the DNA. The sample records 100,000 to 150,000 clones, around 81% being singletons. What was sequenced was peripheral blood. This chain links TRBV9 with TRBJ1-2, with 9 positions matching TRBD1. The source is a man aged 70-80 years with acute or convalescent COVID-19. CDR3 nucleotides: TGTGCCAGCAGCGCCTCGGGACAGGGAAGAAGTAACTATGGCTACACCTTC. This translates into CASSASGQGRSNYGYTF.